These T cell receptor beta chains were read from a single sample in a study of T-cell reconstitution after alpha-beta-depleted transplantation in children. TCRdb processed the PCR reads anew with MiXCR; each CDR3 protein has one entry. The table has about 150,000 distinct CDR3 sequences, around 10% seen once. Here the sequenced sample was PBMCs, taken before TCRalphabeta/CD19-depleted stem cell transplant. Source of these receptors: a boy under 10 years old with acute myeloid leukemia, due to receive a stem cell transplant. The CDR3 runs from the conserved cysteine through the conserved F or W. Fields, in order: V gene, D gene, clone size, J gene, CDR3 DNA, CDR3 protein. D genes are given only for firm matches. Clone size is shown for a subset of rows, as once, few, many or a class of expanded clone.

>TRBV7-8|.|few|TRBJ2-7
TGTGCCAGCAGCTTAGGGACAGCCACCTACGAGCAGTACTTC
CASSLGTATYEQYF
>TRBV12-3/TRBV12-4|.|many|TRBJ2-3
TGTGCCAGCAGTTTACGAGACATTCAGCCCACAGATACGCAGTATTTT
CASSLRDIQPTDTQYF
>TRBV5-1|.|many|TRBJ2-7
TGCGCCAGCAGCCCGGACTGGGCTGACGAGCAGTACTTC
CASSPDWADEQYF
>TRBV6-5|TRBD2|many|TRBJ2-3
TGTGCCAGCAGTTACTCTTTGGATAGCGGGGGTCCAACAGATACGCAGTATTTT
CASSYSLDSGGPTDTQYF
>TRBV20-1|.|many|TRBJ2-1
TGCAGTGCTAGAGCCAGGGTAAAGGGGAGCTCCTACAATGAGCAGTTCTTC
CSARARVKGSSYNEQFF
>TRBV28|TRBD1|many|TRBJ1-6
TGTGCCAGCAGTCTGGCGGGGACAGGGGTTTCACCCCTCCACTTT
CASSLAGTGVSPLHF
>TRBV9|.|many|TRBJ2-5
TGTGCCAGCAGCCCGCGACTAAGCATGGGACAAGAGACCCAGTACTTC
CASSPRLSMGQETQYF
>TRBV12-3/TRBV12-4|.|many|TRBJ2-7
TGTGCCAGCAGTACTCGAGGGACGAGGGGCTACGAGCAGTACTTC
CASSTRGTRGYEQYF
>TRBV29-1|.|.|TRBJ1-1
TGCAGCGCCACAAAGGACACCTACTTCACTGAAGCTTTCTTT
CSATKDTYFTEAFF
>TRBV29-1|.|.|TRBJ1-1
TGCAGCATTGCGGTGAGCTCTGAAGCTTTCTTT
CSIAVSSEAFF
>TRBV20-1|.|many|TRBJ1-1
TGCAGTGCATCCGGGACAATAGCTTTCTTT
CSASGTIAFF
>TRBV9|.|.|TRBJ2-1
TGTGCCAGCAGCGTAGCTCCTAGCGACAATGAGCAGTTCTTC
CASSVAPSDNEQFF
>TRBV20-1|.|many|TRBJ1-5
TGCAGTGCGCCAGGGCGAGGCCGCCGGTTCAATCAGCCCCAGCATTTT
CSAPGRGRRFNQPQHF
>TRBV24-1|TRBD1|many|TRBJ1-2
TGTGCCACCAGCGCCTGGACAGGGGAGGGTGGCTACACCTTC
CATSAWTGEGGYTF
>TRBV19|TRBD1|.|TRBJ1-1
TGTGCCAGTAGTCACGGGACAGCGAACACTGAAGCTTTCTTT
CASSHGTANTEAFF
>TRBV6-5|.|many|TRBJ1-1
TGTGCCAGCAGTTACTCGCATTCCTCCATGAACACTGAAGCTTTCTTT
CASSYSHSSMNTEAFF
>TRBV7-3|.|.|TRBJ1-6
TGTGCCAGCAGCTTATCCTATAATTCACCCCTCCACTTT
CASSLSYNSPLHF
>TRBV20-1|.|many|TRBJ1-2
TGCAGTGCTCCCCTGGTTTATGGCTACACCTTC
CSAPLVYGYTF
>TRBV7-9|.|many|TRBJ2-1
TGTGCCAGCAGCTCTCTGAATGAGCAGTTCTTC
CASSSLNEQFF
>TRBV11-2|TRBD2|many|TRBJ2-1
TGTGCCAGCAGCTTAGACGGGTGGCTAGCGGGAGGCTACAATGAGCAGTTCTTC
CASSLDGWLAGGYNEQFF
>TRBV5-1|.|many|TRBJ2-3
TGCGCCAGCGTGAAGGCAGGGGGCACAGATACGCAGTATTTT
CASVKAGGTDTQYF
>TRBV25-1|.|.|TRBJ1-1
TGTGCCAGCATCCAATCGGGGGGGAGCACTGAAGCTTTCTTT
CASIQSGGSTEAFF
>TRBV6-1|TRBD1|.|TRBJ2-7
TGTGCCACCAAGACCCCGGGACAGGGCGAGCAGTACTTC
CATKTPGQGEQYF
>TRBV30|.|many|TRBJ2-2
TGTGCTAGCCATGAAGGCGCCGGGGAGCTGTTTTTT
CASHEGAGELFF
>TRBV7-2|TRBD1|many|TRBJ1-2
TGTGCCAGCAGCTTAGACGTCAGGGGGCGACATGGCTACACCTTC
CASSLDVRGRHGYTF
>TRBV5-1|.|many|TRBJ2-5
TGCGCCAGCACCTCACAAGAGACCCAGTACTTC
CASTSQETQYF
>TRBV7-3|TRBD2|many|TRBJ2-1
TGTGCCAGCAGCTTAAGGCCTTCTTGGGGCGGGGGGGGCCAAATGGGATACAATGAGCAGTTCTTC
CASSLRPSWGGGGQMGYNEQFF
>TRBV28|TRBD2|.|TRBJ2-7
TGTGCCAGTTGGACTAGCGGGAGCTACGAGCAGTACTTC
CASWTSGSYEQYF
>TRBV5-1|.|many|TRBJ1-5
TGCGCCAGCAGCTTATGGGGGGCGCAGGGCAATCAGCCCCAGCATTTT
CASSLWGAQGNQPQHF
>TRBV12-3/TRBV12-4|TRBD1|many|TRBJ1-1
TGTGCCAGCAGTTTAAGGACAGGCCCTGAAGCTTTCTTT
CASSLRTGPEAFF
>TRBV19|TRBD1|many|TRBJ2-3
TGTGCCAGTAGTATGGGACAGGCCACAGATACGCAGTATTTT
CASSMGQATDTQYF
>TRBV20-1|TRBD2|many|TRBJ2-7
TGCAGTGCTAGAGATAAATTAGCGGGAGACTACGAGCAGTACTTC
CSARDKLAGDYEQYF
>TRBV3-1|TRBD2|many|TRBJ2-1
TGTGCCAGCAGCCTTGTAGGACTAGCGGGAGGAAATGAGCAGTTCTTC
CASSLVGLAGGNEQFF
>TRBV11-2|.|many|TRBJ2-5
TGTGCCAGCAGCCCGGTTGGTGTAGAGACCCAGTACTTC
CASSPVGVETQYF
>TRBV7-9|.|many|TRBJ2-3
TGTGCCAGCAGCCCCCGTTGGGGGACAGATACGCAGTATTTT
CASSPRWGTDTQYF
>TRBV2|TRBD1|few|TRBJ2-2
TGTGCCAGCAGTGAAGCGCAACGGACAGGGCGAGCCGGGGAGCTGTTTTTT
CASSEAQRTGRAGELFF
>TRBV2|TRBD1|many|TRBJ1-1
TGTGCCAGCAGTTACTTGGGACAGGAGAACACTGAAGCTTTCTTT
CASSYLGQENTEAFF
>TRBV20-1|.|many|TRBJ2-1
TGCAGTGCTAGAGGGCGGAGCTCCTACAATGAGCAGTTCTTC
CSARGRSSYNEQFF
>TRBV5-1|.|many|TRBJ1-1
TGCGCCAGCAGCTTGGGCGACGCATTTCAAGCTTTCTTT
CASSLGDAFQAFF
>TRBV27|TRBD2|many|TRBJ2-5
TGTGCCAGCAGTTCCTCGACTAGCGGGATTCAAGAGACCCAGTACTTC
CASSSSTSGIQETQYF
>TRBV13|TRBD1|many|TRBJ2-7
TGTGCCAGCAGCTTAATGCCGGGACAGGGGTTCCGCGAGCAGTACTTC
CASSLMPGQGFREQYF
>TRBV5-1|TRBD2|many|TRBJ2-1
TGCGCCAGCAGCTTTAGCGGGACCTACTACAATGAGCAGTTCTTC
CASSFSGTYYNEQFF
>TRBV3-1|TRBD1|many|TRBJ1-1
TGTGCCAGCAGCCGCGACAGGGATACTGAAGCTTTCTTT
CASSRDRDTEAFF
>TRBV20-1|.|many|TRBJ2-7
TGCAGTGCTCGTTCCCACTACGAGCAGTACTTC
CSARSHYEQYF
>TRBV7-2|.|many|TRBJ1-2
TGTGCCAGCAGCCCGCAGGGCTCCTTAGGCTATGGCTACACCTTC
CASSPQGSLGYGYTF
>TRBV4-1|.|many|TRBJ2-3
TGCGCCAGCAGCCCCAAAGGCCGCACAGATACGCAGTATTTT
CASSPKGRTDTQYF
>TRBV10-3|TRBD1|many|TRBJ2-2
TGTGCCATCAGTGTCGGACAGGGATATCCCGGGGAGCTGTTTTTT
CAISVGQGYPGELFF
>TRBV20-1|.|many|TRBJ2-1
TGCAGTGCGGCCCCCGGGGAGGGGGACCACAATGAGCAGTTCTTC
CSAAPGEGDHNEQFF
>TRBV11-2|.|many|TRBJ2-4
TGTGCCAGCAGCTTCCCCACAGGGGCCAAAAACATTCAGTACTTC
CASSFPTGAKNIQYF
>TRBV6-2/TRBV6-3|.|many|TRBJ2-1
TGTGCCAGCAGTCGCGGGGCCCTCTCCTACAATGAGCAGTTCTTC
CASSRGALSYNEQFF
>TRBV11-1|TRBD1|many|TRBJ2-1
TGTGCCAGCAGACCAGGCCCCCGACAGGGGAGGTTCTACAATGAGCAGTTCTTC
CASRPGPRQGRFYNEQFF
>TRBV19|TRBD1|many|TRBJ1-6
TGTGCCAGTAGTCTATCGACAGGGAATAATTCACCCCTCCACTTT
CASSLSTGNNSPLHF
>TRBV20-1|TRBD2|many|TRBJ2-5
TGCAGTGCCCTGGGGGGAGGACTAGCGGTACAAGAGACCCAGTACTTC
CSALGGGLAVQETQYF
>TRBV18|.|many|TRBJ2-3
TGTGCCAGCTCCCCAGGCTTCCATACGCAGTATTTT
CASSPGFHTQYF